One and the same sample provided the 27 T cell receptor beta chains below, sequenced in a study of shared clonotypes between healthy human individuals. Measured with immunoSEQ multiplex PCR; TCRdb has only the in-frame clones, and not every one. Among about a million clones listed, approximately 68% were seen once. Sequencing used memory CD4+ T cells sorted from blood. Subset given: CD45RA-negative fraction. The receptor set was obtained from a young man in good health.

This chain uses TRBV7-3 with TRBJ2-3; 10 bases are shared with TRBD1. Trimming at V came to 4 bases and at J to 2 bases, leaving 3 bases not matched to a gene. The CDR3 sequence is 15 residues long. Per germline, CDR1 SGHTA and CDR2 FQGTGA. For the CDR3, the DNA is TGTGCCAGCAGCTACGGGACAGGGGACACAGATACGCAGTATTTT. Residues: CASSYGTGDTDTQYF.

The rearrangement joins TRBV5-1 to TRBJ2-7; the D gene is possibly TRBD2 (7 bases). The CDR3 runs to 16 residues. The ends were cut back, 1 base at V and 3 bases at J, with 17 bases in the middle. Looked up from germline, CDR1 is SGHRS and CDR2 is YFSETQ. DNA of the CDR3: TGCGCCAGCAGCTTGATCAAGGCGGGGGCGGTCTACGAGCAGTACTTC. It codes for CASSLIKAGAVYEQYF.

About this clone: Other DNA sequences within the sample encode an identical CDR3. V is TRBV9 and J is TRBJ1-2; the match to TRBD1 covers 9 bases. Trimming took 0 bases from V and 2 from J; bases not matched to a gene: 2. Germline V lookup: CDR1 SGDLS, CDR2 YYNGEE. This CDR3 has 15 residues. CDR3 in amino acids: CASSVGQGGNYGYTF. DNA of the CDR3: TGTGCCAGCAGCGTAGGACAGGGGGGCAACTATGGCTACACCTTC.

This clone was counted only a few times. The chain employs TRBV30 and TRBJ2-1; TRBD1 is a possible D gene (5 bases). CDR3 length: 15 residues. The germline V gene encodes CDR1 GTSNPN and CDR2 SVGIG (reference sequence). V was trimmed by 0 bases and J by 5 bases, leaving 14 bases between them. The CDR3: CAWSVGVRVDNEQFF. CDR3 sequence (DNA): TGTGCCTGGAGTGTAGGGGTCAGGGTAGACAATGAGCAGTTCTTC. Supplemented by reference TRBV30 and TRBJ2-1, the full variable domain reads SQTIHQWPATLVQPVGSPLSLECTVEGTSNPNLYWYRQAAGRGLQLLFYSVGIGQISSEVPQNLSASRPQDRQFILSSKKLLLSDSGFYLCAWSVGVRVDNEQFFGPGTRLTVL.

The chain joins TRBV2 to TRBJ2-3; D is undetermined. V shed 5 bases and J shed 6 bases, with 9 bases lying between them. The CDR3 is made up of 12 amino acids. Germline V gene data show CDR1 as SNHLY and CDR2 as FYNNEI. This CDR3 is CASSFAEDTQYF. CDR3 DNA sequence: TGTGCCAGCAGTTTTGCAGAGGATACGCAGTATTTT.

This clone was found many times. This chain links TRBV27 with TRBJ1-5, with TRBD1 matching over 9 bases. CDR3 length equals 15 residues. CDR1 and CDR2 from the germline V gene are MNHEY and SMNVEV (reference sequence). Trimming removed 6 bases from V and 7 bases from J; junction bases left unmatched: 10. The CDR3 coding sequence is TGTGCCAGCAGGGGGACAGGGTTGGATCGGCAGCCCCAGCATTTT. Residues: CASRGTGLDRQPQHF.

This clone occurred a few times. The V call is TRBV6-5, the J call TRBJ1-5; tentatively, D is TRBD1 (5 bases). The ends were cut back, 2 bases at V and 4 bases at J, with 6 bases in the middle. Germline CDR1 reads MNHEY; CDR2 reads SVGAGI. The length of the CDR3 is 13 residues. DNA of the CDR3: TGTGCCAGCAGTTACAGGGGAAATCAGCCCCAGCATTTT. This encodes CASSYRGNQPQHF.

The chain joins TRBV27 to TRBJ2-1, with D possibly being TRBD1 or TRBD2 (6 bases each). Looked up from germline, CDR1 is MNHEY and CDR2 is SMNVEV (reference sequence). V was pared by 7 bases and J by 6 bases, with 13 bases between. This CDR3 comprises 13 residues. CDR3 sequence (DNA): TGTGCCAGCATAAAAAGGGGGGCCAATGAGCAGTTCTTC. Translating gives CASIKRGANEQFF.

In DNA form, the CDR3 reads TGCGCCAGCAGCTTGGGGCAGGGAGGGGTCACTGAAGCTTTCTTT. Translation gives CASSLGQGGVTEAFF. V and J are TRBV5-1 and TRBJ1-1, with a weak D call TRBD1 (5 bases). The CDR3 extends over 15 amino acids. V gave up 0 bases and J gave up 4 bases, with 13 bases separating them. Germline values: CDR1 SGHRS, CDR2 YFSETQ.

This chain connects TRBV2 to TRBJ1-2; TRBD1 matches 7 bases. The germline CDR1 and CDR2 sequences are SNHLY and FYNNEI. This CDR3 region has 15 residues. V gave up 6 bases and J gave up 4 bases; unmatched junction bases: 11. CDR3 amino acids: CASSADRALTYGYTF. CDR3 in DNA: TGTGCCAGCAGCGCTGACAGGGCCCTAACCTATGGCTACACCTTC.

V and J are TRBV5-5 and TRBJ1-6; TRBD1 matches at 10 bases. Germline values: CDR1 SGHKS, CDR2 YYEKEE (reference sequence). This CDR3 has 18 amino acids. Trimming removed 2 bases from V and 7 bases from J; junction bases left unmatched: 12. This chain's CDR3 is CASSFRERTGGGNSPLHF. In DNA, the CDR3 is TGTGCCAGCAGCTTCCGGGAGAGGACAGGGGGTGGAAATTCACCCCTCCACTTT.

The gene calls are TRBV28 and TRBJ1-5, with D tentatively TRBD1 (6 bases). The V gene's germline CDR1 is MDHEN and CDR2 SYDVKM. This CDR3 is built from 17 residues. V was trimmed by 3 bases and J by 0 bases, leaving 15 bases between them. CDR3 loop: CASSLVGGGFSNQPQHF. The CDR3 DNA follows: TGTGCCAGCAGTTTGGTGGGGGGCGGATTTAGCAATCAGCCCCAGCATTTT.

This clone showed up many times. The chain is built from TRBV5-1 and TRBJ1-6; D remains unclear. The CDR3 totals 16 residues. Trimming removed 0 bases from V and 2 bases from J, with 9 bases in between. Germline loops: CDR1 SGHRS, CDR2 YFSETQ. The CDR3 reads CASSLDRITYNSPLHF. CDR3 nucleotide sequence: TGCGCCAGCAGCTTGGATCGGATAACCTATAATTCACCCCTCCACTTT. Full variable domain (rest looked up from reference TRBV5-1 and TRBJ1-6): KAGVTQTPRYLIKTRGQQVTLSCSPISGHRSVSWYQQTPGQGLQFLFEYFSETQRNKGNFPGRFSGRQFSNSRSEMNVSTLELGDSALYLCASSLDRITYNSPLHFGNGTRLTVT.

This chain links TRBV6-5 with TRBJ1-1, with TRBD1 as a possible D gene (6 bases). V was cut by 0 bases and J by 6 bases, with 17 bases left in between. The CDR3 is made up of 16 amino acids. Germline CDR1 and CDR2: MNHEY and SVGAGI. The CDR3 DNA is TGTGCCAGCAGTTACTCATTCCGTGCGACAGGCTCTGAAGCTTTCTTT. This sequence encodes CASSYSFRATGSEAFF.

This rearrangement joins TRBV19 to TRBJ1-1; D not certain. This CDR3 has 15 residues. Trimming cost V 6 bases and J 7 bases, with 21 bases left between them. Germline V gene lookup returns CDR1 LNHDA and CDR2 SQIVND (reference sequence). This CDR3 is CASSDTPPNTHEAFF. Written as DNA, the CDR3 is TGTGCCAGTAGCGACACCCCCCCTAATACCCATGAAGCTTTCTTT.

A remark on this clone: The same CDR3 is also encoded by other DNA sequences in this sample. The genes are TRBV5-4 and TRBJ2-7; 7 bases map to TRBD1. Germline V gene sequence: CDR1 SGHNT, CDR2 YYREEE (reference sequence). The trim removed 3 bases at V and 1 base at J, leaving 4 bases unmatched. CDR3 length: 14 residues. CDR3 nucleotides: TGTGCCAGCAGCTGGGACAGATTTTCCTACGAGCAGTACTTC. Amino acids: CASSWDRFSYEQYF.

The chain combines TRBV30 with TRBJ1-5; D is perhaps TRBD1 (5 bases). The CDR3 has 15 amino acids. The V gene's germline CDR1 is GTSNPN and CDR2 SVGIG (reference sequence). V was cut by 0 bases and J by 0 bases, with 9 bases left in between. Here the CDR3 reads CAWSVREASNQPQHF. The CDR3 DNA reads TGTGCCTGGAGTGTCAGGGAGGCTAGCAATCAGCCCCAGCATTTT.

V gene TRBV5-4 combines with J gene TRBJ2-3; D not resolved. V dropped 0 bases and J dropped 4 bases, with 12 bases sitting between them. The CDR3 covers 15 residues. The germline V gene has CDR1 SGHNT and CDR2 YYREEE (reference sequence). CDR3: CASSLGWQAADTQYF. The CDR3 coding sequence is TGTGCCAGCAGCTTGGGGTGGCAGGCGGCAGATACGCAGTATTTT.

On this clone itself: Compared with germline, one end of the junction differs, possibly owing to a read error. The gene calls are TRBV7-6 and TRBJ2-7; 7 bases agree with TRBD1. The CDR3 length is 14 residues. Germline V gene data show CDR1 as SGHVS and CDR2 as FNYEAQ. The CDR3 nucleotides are TGTGCCAGCAGCCGGACAGGAACCTCCGACGAGCAGTACTTC. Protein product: CASSRTGTSDEQYF.

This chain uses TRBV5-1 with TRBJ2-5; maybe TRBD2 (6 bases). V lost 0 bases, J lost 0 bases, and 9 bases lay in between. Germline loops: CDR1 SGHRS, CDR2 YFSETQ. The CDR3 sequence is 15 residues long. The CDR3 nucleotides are TGCGCCAGCAGCTTGGACGGGAGTTACCAAGAGACCCAGTACTTC. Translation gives CASSLDGSYQETQYF.

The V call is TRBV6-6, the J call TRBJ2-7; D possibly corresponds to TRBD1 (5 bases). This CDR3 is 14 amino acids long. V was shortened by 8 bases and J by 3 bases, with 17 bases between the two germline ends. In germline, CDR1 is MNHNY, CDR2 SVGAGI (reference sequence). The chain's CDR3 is CASSPQGYGYEQYF. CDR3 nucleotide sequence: TGTGCCAGCTCCCCCCAGGGATACGGCTACGAGCAGTACTTC.

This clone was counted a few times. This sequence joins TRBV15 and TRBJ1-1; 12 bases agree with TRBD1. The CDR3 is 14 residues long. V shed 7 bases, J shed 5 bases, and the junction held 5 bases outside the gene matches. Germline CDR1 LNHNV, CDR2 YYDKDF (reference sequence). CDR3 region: CATKRDRGLTEAFF. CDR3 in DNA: TGTGCCACCAAGCGGGACAGGGGGCTAACTGAAGCTTTCTTT.

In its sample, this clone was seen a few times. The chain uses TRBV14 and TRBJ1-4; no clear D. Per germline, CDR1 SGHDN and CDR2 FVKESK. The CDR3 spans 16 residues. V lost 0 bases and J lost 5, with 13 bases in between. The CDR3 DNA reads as TGTGCCAGCAGCCAAGATTCGAGGAGATACAATGAAAAACTGTTTTTT. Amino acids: CASSQDSRRYNEKLFF.

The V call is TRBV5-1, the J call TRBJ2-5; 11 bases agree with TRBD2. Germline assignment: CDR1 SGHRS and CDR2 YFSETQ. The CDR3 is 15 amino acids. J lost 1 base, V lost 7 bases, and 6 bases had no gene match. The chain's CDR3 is CASGLAGISQETQYF. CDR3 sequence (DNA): TGCGCCAGCGGACTAGCGGGCATATCCCAAGAGACCCAGTACTTC.

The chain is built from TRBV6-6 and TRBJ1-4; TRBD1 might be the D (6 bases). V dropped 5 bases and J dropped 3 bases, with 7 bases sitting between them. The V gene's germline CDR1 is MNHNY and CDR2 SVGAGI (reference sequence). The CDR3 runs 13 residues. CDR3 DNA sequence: TGTGCCAGCAGTGGACAGCCTAATGAAAAACTGTTTTTT. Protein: CASSGQPNEKLFF.

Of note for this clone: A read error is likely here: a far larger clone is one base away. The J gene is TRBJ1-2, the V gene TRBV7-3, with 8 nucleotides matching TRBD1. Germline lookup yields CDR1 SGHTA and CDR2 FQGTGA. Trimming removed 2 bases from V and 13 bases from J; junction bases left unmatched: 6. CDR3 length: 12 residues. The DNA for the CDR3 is TGTGCCAGCAGCTTATCAGGGGGCGCCTGCACCTTC. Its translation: CASSLSGGACTF.

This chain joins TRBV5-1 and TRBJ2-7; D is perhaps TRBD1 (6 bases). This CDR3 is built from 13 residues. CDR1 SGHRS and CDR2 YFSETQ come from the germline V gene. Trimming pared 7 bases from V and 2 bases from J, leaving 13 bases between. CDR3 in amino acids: CASSWGRTYEQYF. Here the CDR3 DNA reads TGCGCCAGCTCCTGGGGGCGAACCTACGAGCAGTACTTC.